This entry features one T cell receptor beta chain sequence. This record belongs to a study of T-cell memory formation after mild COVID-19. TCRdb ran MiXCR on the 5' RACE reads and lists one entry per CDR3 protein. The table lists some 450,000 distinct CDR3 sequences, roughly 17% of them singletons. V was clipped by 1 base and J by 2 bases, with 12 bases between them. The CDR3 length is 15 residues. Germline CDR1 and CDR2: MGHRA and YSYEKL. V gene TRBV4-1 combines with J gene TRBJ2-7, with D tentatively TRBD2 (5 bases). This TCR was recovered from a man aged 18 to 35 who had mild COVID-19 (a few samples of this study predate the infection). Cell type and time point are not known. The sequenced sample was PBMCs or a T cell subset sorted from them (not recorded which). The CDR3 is CASSQGREAAYEQYF. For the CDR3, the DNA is TGCGCCAGCAGCCAAGGACGGGAAGCGGCCTACGAGCAGTACTTC.